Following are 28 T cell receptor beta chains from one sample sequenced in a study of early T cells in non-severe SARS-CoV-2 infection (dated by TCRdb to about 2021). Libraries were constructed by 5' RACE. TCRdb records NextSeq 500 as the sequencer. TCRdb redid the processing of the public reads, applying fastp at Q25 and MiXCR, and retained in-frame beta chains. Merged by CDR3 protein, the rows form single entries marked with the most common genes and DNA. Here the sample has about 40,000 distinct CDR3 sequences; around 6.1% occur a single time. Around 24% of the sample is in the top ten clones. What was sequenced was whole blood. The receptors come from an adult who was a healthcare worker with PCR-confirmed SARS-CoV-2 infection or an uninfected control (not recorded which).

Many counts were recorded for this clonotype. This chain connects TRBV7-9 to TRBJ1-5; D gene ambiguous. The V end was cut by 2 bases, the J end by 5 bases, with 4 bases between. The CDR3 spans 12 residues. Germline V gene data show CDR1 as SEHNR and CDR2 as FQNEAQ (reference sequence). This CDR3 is CASSLQDQPQHF. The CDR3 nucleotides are TGTGCCAGCAGCTTACAAGATCAGCCCCAGCATTTT.

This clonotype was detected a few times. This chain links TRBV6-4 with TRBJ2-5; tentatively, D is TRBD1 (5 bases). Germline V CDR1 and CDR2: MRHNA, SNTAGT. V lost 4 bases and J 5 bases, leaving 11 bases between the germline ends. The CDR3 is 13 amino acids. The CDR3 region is CASSARARETQYF. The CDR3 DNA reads TGTGCCAGCAGTGCCAGGGCGCGGGAGACCCAGTACTTC.

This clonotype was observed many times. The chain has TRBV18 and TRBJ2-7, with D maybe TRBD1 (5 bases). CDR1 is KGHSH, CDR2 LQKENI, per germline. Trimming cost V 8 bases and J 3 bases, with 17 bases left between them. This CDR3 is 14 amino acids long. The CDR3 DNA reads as TGTGCCAGCCCCCACAGGAGACCCAACTACGAGCAGTACTTC. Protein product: CASPHRRPNYEQYF.

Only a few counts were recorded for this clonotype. The CDR3 DNA sequence: TGTGCCAGCGGGGATCGGGACAGGGGATGGGAAGCTTTCTTT. This gives the protein CASGDRDRGWEAFF. This chain uses TRBV3-1 with TRBJ1-1, with 10 bases lining up with TRBD1. The germline V gene has CDR1 LGHDT and CDR2 YNNKEL (reference sequence). This CDR3 region has 14 residues. V lost 8 bases and J lost 8; bases outside the gene matches: 11. Full variable domain (missing parts from reference TRBV3-1 and TRBJ1-1): DTAVSQTPKYLVTQMGNDKSIKCEQNLGHDTMYWYKQDSKKFLKIMFSYNNKELIINETVPNRFSPKSPDKAHLNLHINSLELGDSAVYFCASGDRDRGWEAFFGQGTRLTVV.

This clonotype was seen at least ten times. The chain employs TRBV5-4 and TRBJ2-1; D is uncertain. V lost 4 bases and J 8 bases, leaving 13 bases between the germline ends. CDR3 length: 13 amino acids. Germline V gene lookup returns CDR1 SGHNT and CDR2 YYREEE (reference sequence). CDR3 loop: CASSPEGIDEQFF. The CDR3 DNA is TGTGCCAGCAGCCCCGAAGGGATAGATGAGCAGTTCTTC.

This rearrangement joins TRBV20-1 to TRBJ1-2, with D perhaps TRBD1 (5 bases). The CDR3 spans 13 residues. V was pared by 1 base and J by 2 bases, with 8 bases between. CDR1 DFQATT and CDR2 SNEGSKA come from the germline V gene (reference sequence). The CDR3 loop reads CSARGAGNYGYTF. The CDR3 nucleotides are TGCAGTGCTAGAGGGGCAGGGAACTATGGCTACACCTTC.

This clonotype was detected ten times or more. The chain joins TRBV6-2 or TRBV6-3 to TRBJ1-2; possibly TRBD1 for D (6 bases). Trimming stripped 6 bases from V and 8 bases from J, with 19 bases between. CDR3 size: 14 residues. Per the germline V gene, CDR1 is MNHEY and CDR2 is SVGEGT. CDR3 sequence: CASRLGQSGRGYTF. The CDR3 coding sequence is TGTGCCAGCAGACTCGGACAGTCCGGGAGGGGCTACACCTTC.

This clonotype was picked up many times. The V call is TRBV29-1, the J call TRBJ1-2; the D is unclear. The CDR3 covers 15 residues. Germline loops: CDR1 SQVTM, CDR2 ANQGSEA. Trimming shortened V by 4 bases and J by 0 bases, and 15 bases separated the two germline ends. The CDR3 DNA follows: TGCAGCGTTGTGTCAGCGACTGGAGCTAACTATGGCTACACCTTC. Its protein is CSVVSATGANYGYTF. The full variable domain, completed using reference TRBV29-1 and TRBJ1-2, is SAVISQKPSRDICQRGTSLTIQCQVDSQVTMMFWYRQQPGQSLTLIATANQGSEATYESGFVIDKFPISRPNLTFSTLTVSNMSPEDSSIYLCSVVSATGANYGYTFGSGTRLTVV.

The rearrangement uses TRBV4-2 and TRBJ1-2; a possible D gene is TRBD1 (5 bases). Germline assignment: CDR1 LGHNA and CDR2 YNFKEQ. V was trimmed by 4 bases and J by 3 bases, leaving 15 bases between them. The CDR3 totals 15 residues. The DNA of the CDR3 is TGTGCCAGCAGCCGACACCTCGACAGTTACTATGGCTACACCTTC. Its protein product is CASSRHLDSYYGYTF.

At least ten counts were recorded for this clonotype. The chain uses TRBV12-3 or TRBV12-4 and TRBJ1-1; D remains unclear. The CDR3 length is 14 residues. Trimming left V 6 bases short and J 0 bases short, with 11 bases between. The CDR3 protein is CASSPGPLNTEAFF. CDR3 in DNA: TGTGCCAGCAGCCCTGGACCTTTGAACACTGAAGCTTTCTTT.

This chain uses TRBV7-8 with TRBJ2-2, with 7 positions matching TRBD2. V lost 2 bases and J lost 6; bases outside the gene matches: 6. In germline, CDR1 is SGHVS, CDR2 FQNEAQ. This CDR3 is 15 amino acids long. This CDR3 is CASSLTSGLAGELFF. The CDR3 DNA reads TGTGCCAGCAGCTTAACGTCCGGACTAGCCGGGGAGCTGTTTTTT.

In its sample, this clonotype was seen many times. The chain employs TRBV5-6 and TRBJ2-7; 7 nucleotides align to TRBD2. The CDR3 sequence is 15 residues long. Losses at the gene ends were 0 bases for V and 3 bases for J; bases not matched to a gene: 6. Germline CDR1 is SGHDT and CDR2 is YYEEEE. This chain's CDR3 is CASSLGWDYSYEQYF. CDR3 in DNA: TGTGCCAGCAGCTTGGGATGGGACTATAGCTACGAGCAGTACTTC. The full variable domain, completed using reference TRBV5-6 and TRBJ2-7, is DAGVTQSPTHLIKTRGQQVTLRCSPKSGHDTVSWYQQALGQGPQFIFQYYEEEERQRGNFPDRFSGHQFPNYSSELNVNALLLGDSALYLCASSLGWDYSYEQYFGPGTRLTVT.

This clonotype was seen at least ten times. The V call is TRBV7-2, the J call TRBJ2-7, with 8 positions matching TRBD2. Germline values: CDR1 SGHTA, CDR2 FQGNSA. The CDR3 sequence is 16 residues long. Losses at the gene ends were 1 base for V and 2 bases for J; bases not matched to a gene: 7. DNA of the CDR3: TGTGCCAGCAGCTTAGGAGGTAGCGGGGTGGCCTACGAGCAGTACTTC. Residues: CASSLGGSGVAYEQYF.

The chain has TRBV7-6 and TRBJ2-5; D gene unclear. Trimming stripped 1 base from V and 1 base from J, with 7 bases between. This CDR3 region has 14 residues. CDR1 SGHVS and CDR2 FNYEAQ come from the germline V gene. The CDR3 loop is CASSLVGIQETQYF. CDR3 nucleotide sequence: TGTGCCAGCAGCTTAGTGGGCATCCAAGAGACCCAGTACTTC.

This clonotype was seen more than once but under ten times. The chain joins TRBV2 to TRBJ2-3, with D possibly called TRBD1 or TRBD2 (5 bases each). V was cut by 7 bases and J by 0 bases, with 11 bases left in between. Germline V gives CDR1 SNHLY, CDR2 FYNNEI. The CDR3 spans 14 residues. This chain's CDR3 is CASIEGPSTDTQYF. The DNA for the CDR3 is TGTGCCAGCATTGAGGGACCCAGCACAGATACGCAGTATTTT.

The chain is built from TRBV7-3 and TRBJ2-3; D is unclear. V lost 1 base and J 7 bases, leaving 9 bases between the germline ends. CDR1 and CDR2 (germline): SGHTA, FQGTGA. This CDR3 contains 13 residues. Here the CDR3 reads CASSLSGSNTQYF. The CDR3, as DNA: TGTGCCAGCAGCTTAAGTGGGTCGAATACGCAGTATTTT. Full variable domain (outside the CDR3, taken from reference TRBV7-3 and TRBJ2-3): GAGVSQTPSNKVTEKGKYVELRCDPISGHTALYWYRQSLGQGPEFLIYFQGTGAADDSGLPNDRFFAVRPEGSVSTLKIQRTERGDSAVYLCASSLSGSNTQYFGPGTRLTVL.

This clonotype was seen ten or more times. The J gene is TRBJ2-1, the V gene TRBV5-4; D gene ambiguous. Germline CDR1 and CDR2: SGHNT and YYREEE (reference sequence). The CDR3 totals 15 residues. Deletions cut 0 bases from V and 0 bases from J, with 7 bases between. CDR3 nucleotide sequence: TGTGCCAGCAGCTTGGACCGGAACTCCTACAATGAGCAGTTCTTC. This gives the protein CASSLDRNSYNEQFF. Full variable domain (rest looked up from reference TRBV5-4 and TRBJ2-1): ETGVTQSPTHLIKTRGQQVTLRCSSQSGHNTVSWYQQALGQGPQFIFQYYREEENGRGNFPPRFSGLQFPNYSSELNVNALELDDSALYLCASSLDRNSYNEQFFGPGTRLTVL.

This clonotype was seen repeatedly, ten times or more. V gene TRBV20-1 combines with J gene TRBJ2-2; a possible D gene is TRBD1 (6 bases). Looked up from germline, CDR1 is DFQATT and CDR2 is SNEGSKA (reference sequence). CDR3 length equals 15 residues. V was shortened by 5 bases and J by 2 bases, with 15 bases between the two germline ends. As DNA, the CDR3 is TGCAGTGCTTTAAACAGGGTAGTAAACACCGGGGAGCTGTTTTTT. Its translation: CSALNRVVNTGELFF.

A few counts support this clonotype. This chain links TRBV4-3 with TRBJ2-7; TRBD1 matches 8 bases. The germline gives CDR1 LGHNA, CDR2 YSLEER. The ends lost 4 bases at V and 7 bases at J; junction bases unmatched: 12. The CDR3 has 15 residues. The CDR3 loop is CASSPRQGTPLEQYF. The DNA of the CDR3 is TGCGCCAGCAGCCCTAGACAGGGGACCCCTTTGGAGCAGTACTTC.

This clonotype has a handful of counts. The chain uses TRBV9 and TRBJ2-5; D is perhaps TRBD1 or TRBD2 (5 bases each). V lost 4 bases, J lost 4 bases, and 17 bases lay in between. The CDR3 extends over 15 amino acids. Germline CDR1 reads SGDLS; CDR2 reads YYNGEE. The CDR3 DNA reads TGTGCCAGCAGCCTAGCAACGGGGCTAAGAGAGACCCAGTACTTC. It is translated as CASSLATGLRETQYF.

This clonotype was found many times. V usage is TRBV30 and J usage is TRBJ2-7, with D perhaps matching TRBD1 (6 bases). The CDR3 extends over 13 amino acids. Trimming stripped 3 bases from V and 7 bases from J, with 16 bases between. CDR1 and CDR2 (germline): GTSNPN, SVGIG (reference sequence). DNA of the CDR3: TGTGCCTGGAGGGGACAATACCTTGGAGAGCAGTACTTC. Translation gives CAWRGQYLGEQYF.

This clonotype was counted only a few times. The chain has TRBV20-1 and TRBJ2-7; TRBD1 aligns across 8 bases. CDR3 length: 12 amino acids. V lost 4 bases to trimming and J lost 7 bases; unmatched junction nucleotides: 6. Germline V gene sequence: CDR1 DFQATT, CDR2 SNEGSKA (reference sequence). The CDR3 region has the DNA TGCAGTGCTACGGGACAGGTCCGGGAGCAGTACTTC. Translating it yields CSATGQVREQYF.

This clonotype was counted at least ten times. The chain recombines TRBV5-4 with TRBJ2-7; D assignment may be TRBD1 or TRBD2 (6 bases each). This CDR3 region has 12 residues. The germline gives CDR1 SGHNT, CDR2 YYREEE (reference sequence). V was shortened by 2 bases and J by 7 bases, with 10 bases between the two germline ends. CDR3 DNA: TGTGCCAGCAGCTTCACAGGGAGGGAGCAGTACTTC. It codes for CASSFTGREQYF.

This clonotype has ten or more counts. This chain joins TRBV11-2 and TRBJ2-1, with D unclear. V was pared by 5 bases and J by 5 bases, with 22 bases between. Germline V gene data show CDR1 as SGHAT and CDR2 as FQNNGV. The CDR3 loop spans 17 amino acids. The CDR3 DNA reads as TGTGCCAGCAGCCCTAGGGTCCGGACCTCTTTACACAATGAGCAGTTCTTC. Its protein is CASSPRVRTSLHNEQFF.

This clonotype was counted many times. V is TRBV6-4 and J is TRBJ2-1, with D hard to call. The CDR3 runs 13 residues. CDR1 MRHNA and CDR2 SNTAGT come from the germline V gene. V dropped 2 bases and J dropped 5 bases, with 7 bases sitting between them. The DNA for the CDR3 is TGTGCCAGCAGTGACGACGGGCACAATGAGCAGTTCTTC. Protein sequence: CASSDDGHNEQFF.

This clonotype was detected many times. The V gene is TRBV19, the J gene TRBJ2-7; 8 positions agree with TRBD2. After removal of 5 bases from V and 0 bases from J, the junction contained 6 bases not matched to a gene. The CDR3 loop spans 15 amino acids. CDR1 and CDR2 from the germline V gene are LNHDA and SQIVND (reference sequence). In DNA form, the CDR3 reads TGTGCCAGTAGTTTCGGGGGGGTAGGCTCCTACGAGCAGTACTTC. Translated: CASSFGGVGSYEQYF.

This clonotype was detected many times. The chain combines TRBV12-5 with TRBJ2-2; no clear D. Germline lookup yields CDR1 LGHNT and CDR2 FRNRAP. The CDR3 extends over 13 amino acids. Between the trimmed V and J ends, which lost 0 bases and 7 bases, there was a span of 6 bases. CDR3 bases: TGTGCTAGTGGTTTGGTAGAGCGCGGGGAGCTGTTTTTT. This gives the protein CASGLVERGELFF.

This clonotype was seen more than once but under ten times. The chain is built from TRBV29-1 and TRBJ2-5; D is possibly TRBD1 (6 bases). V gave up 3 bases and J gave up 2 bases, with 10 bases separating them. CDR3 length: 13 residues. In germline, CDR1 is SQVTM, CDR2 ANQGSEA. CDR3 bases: TGCAGCGTTGATTGGGGGCCTCAAGAGACCCAGTACTTC. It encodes CSVDWGPQETQYF.